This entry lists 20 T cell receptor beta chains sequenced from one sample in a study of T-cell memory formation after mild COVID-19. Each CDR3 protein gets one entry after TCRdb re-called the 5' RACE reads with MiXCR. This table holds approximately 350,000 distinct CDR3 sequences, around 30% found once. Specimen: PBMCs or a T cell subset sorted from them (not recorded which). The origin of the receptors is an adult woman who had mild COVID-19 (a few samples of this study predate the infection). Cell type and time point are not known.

CDR3 residues: CASSFTGVKADYEQYF. The DNA for the CDR3 is TGTGCCAGCAGTTTTACGGGGGTGAAGGCCGATTACGAGCAGTACTTC. This rearrangement joins TRBV6-6 to TRBJ2-7, with D perhaps matching TRBD2 (6 bases). The germline V gene has CDR1 MNHNY and CDR2 SVGAGI (reference sequence). Trimming cost V 4 bases and J 4 bases, with 20 bases left between them. This CDR3 is 16 amino acids long.

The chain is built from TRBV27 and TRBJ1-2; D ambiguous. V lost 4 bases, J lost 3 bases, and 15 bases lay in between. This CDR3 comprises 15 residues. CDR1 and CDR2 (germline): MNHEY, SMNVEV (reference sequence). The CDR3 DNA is TGTGCCAGCAGTTCCCACGGACCCCGTGACTATGGCTACACCTTC. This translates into CASSSHGPRDYGYTF.

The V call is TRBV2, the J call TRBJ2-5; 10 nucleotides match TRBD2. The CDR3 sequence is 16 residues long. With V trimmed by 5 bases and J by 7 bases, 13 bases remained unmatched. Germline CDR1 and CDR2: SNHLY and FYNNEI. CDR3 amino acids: CASSIAGLAVFGTQYF. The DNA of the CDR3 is TGTGCCAGCAGTATAGCAGGACTAGCGGTCTTCGGGACCCAGTACTTC.

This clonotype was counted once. CDR3 DNA sequence: TGCAGTGTGGGAGTTGACAGGGGGAGGACCACTGAAGCTTTCTTT. As protein: CSVGVDRGRTTEAFF. V usage is TRBV20-1 and J usage is TRBJ1-1; 9 nucleotides agree with TRBD1. The CDR3 runs 15 residues. The V segment lost 7 bases and the J segment 4 bases; nucleotides outside the gene matches: 13. Germline V gives CDR1 DFQATT, CDR2 SNEGSKA (reference sequence).

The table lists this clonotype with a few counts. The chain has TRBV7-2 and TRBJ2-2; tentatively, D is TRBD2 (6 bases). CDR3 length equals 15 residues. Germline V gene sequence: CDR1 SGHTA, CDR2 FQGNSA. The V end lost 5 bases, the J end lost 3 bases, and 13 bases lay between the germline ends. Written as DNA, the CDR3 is TGTGCCAGCAGCGGGACCGGGACTTACACCGGGGAGCTGTTTTTT. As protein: CASSGTGTYTGELFF.

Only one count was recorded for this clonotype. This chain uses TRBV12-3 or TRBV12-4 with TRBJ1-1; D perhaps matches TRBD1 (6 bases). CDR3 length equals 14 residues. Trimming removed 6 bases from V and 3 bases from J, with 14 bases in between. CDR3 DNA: TGTGCCAGCAGGCGGACCCCAGGGGACACTGAAGCTTTCTTT. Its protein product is CASRRTPGDTEAFF.

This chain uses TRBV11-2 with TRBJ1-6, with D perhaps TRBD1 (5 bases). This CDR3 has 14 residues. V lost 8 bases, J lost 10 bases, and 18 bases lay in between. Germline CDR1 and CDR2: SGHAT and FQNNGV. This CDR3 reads CASSLEGVGSPLHF. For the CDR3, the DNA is TGTGCCAGCTCTCTGGAAGGGGTCGGGTCACCCCTCCACTTT.

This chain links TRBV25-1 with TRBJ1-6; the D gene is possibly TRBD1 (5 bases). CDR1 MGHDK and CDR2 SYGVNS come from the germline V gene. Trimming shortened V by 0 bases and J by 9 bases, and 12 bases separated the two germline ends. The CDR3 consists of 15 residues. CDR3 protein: CASSEYLGGGSPLHF. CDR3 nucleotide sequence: TGTGCCAGCAGTGAATATTTGGGGGGGGGTTCACCCCTCCACTTT.

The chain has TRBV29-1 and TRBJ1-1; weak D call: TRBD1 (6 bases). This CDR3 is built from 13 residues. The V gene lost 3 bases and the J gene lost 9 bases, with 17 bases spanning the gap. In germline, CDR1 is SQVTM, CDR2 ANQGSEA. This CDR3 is CSVEGSIGQQAFF. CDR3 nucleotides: TGCAGCGTTGAGGGTTCCATAGGACAGCAAGCTTTCTTT.

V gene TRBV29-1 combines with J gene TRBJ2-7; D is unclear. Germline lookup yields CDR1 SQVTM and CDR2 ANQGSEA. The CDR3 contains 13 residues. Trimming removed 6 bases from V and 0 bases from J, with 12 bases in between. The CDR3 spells CSVQDGLSYEQYF. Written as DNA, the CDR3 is TGCAGCGTCCAGGACGGGCTCTCCTACGAGCAGTACTTC.

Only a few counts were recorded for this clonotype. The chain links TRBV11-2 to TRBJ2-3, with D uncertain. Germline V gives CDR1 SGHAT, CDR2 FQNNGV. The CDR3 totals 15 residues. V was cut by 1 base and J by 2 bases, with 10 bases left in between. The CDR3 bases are TGTGCCAGCAGCTTAGGAGGTCTCTACACAGATACGCAGTATTTT. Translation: CASSLGGLYTDTQYF.

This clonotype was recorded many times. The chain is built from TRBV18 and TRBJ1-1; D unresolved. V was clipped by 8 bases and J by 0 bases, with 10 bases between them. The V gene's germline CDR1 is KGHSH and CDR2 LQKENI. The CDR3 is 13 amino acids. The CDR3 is CASSPSMNTEAFF. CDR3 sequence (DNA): TGTGCCAGCAGCCCCTCCATGAACACTGAAGCTTTCTTT.

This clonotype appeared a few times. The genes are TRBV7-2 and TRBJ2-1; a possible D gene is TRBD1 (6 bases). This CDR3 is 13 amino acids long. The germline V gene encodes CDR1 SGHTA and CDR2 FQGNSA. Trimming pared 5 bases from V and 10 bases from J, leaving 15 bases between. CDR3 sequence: CASSMDRFEEQFF. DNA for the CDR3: TGTGCCAGCAGCATGGACAGATTTGAGGAGCAGTTCTTC.

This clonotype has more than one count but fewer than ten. CDR3 region: CASSSWRSSGNTIYF. The CDR3 DNA is TGTGCCAGCAGTTCCTGGAGATCCTCTGGAAACACCATATATTTT. The gene calls are TRBV12-3 or TRBV12-4 and TRBJ1-3, with D hard to call. There are 15 residues in the CDR3. V was pared by 4 bases and J by 0 bases, with 10 bases between.

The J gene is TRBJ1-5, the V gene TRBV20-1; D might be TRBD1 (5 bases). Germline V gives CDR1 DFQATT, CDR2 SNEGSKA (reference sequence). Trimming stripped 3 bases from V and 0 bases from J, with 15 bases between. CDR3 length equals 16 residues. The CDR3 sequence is CSASSGTDNSNQPQHF. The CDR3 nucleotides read TGCAGTGCTAGTTCCGGGACGGACAATAGCAATCAGCCCCAGCATTTT.

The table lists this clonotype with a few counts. CDR3: CASSAPGQTAYEQYF. For the CDR3, the DNA is TGTGCCAGCAGTGCCCCGGGACAGACGGCCTACGAGCAGTACTTC. The rearrangement uses TRBV12-3 or TRBV12-4 and TRBJ2-7; the match to TRBD1 covers 7 bases. CDR3 length equals 15 residues. V shed 5 bases and J 2 bases; nucleotides not matched to a gene: 9.

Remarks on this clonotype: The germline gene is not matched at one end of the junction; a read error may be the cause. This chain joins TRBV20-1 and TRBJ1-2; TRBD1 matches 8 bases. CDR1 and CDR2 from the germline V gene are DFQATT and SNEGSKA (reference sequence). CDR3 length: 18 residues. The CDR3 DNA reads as TGCAGTGTTTCCCAACAAGACAGGGGATGGTCTGGGAACTATGTCTACACCTTC. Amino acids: CSVSQQDRGWSGNYVYTF.

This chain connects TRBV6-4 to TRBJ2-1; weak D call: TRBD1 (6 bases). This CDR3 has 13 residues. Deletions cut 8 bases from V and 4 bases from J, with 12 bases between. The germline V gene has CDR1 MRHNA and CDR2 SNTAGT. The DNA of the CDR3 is TGTGCCAGCCGGGACACGCCTTACAATGAGCAGTTCTTC. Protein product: CASRDTPYNEQFF.

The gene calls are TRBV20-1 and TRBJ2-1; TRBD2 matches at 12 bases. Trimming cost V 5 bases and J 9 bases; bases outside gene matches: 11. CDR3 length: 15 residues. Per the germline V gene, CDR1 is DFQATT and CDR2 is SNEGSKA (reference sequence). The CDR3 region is CSAGRTSGTFGEQFF. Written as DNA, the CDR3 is TGCAGTGCTGGACGGACTAGCGGGACCTTCGGTGAGCAGTTCTTC.

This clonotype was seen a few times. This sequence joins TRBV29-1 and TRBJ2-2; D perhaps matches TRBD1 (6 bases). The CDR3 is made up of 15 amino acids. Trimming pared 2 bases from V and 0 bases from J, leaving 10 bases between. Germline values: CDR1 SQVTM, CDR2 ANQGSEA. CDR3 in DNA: TGCAGCGTTGAATTGCCAGGGGCGAACACCGGGGAGCTGTTTTTT. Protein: CSVELPGANTGELFF.